These 27 T cell receptor beta chains were all obtained from the same sample, sequenced in a study of cytomegalovirus exposure and HLA in healthy donors. The PCR used 60 Vbeta and 13 Jbeta primers. TCRdb keeps only in-frame clones here, not all; method: immunoSEQ multiplex PCR. This sample has a few hundred thousand clones, with 80% to 85% found just once. The sample was PBMCs. The receptors here all came from a woman aged 60-70 years in good health and CMV-seropositive.

This clone was recorded only once. This chain connects TRBV4-1 to TRBJ2-3; weak D call: TRBD2 (6 bases). The CDR3 consists of 17 residues. Trimming left V 0 bases short and J 0 bases short, with 13 bases between. Germline V gene data show CDR1 as MGHRA and CDR2 as YSYEKL. CDR3 DNA sequence: TGCGCCAGCAGCCAAGATATCGGAGGGACTAGCACAGATACGCAGTATTTT. Translated, it gives CASSQDIGGTSTDTQYF.

The chain uses TRBV6-6 and TRBJ1-5, with no clear D. The CDR3 has 16 amino acids. V was cut by 1 base and J by 1 base, with 11 bases left in between. Germline values: CDR1 MNHNY, CDR2 SVGAGI (reference sequence). CDR3 sequence (DNA): TGTGCCAGCAGTTACTTCCTTAAGAGGAGCAATCAGCCCCAGCATTTT. It codes for CASSYFLKRSNQPQHF.

The chain combines TRBV7-3 with TRBJ2-1, with 11 positions matching TRBD2. This CDR3 has 16 residues. With 4 bases clipped from V and 8 bases from J, the junction kept 10 bases outside the gene matches. Germline V gene sequence: CDR1 SGHTA, CDR2 FQGTGA. CDR3 residues: CASSSPRLAGNDEQFF. The CDR3 region has the DNA TGTGCCAGCAGCTCCCCACGACTAGCGGGAAACGATGAGCAGTTCTTC.

The rearrangement links TRBV10-1 to TRBJ1-1; no clear D gene. CDR1 and CDR2 from the germline V gene are WNHNN and SYGVQD (reference sequence). V gave up 5 bases and J gave up 4 bases, with 11 bases separating them. This CDR3 spans 13 amino acids. The CDR3 DNA follows: TGCGCCAGCAGTCGCCAGGTGACCACTGAAGCTTTCTTT. Amino acid sequence: CASSRQVTTEAFF.

The rearrangement uses TRBV5-1 and TRBJ1-1, with 8 bases matching TRBD1. CDR3 length: 14 amino acids. V shed 2 bases, J shed 5 bases, and the junction held 5 bases outside the gene matches. Looked up from germline, CDR1 is SGHRS and CDR2 is YFSETQ. In nucleotides, the CDR3 is TGCGCCAGCAGCTTCACAGGGGGGAAAACTGAAGCTTTCTTT. This sequence encodes CASSFTGGKTEAFF.

The chain uses TRBV6-5 and TRBJ1-2, with D unclear. CDR1 MNHEY and CDR2 SVGAGI come from the germline V gene. The CDR3 is 13 residues long. V was clipped by 6 bases and J by 5 bases, with 13 bases between them. The DNA of the CDR3 is TGTGCCAGCAGGGGGAGGGATGGATATGGCTACACCTTC. Protein: CASRGRDGYGYTF.

This clone was recorded once. The rearrangement uses TRBV29-1 and TRBJ2-7; TRBD2 aligns across 7 bases. The CDR3 length is 13 residues. CDR1 is SQVTM, CDR2 ANQGSEA, per germline. V shed 7 bases, J shed 2 bases, and the junction held 8 bases outside the gene matches. Written as DNA, the CDR3 is TGCAGCGCCTCCTACGGGGGGACCTACGAGCAGTACTTC. It encodes CSASYGGTYEQYF.

This clone was found once. The sample holds other DNA sequences that translate to the same CDR3. CDR3 coding DNA: TGTGCCAGCACCGGGACTCTGAACACTGAAGCTTTCTTT. Encoded protein: CASTGTLNTEAFF. The rearrangement links TRBV6-5 to TRBJ1-1; a possible D gene is TRBD1 (5 bases). V dropped 7 bases and J dropped 0 bases, with 9 bases sitting between them. Germline-derived CDR1 and CDR2 are MNHEY and SVGAGI. The CDR3 is made up of 13 amino acids.

The chain is built from TRBV19 and TRBJ1-2; TRBD1 matches 7 bases. J lost 3 bases, V lost 4 bases, and 8 bases had no gene match. The CDR3 sequence is 15 residues long. In germline, CDR1 is LNHDA, CDR2 SQIVND (reference sequence). CDR3 residues: CASSRHAGTDYGYTF. DNA for the CDR3: TGTGCCAGTAGTAGACACGCCGGGACAGACTATGGCTACACCTTC.

The CDR3 nucleotides read TGCGCCAGCAGCTTGGGACTCTCCCCTGGGGAGCAGTACTTC. Amino acids: CASSLGLSPGEQYF. The chain combines TRBV5-1 with TRBJ2-7; unclear D gene. Germline CDR1 reads SGHRS; CDR2 reads YFSETQ. Trimming removed 0 bases from V and 7 bases from J, with 14 bases in between. This CDR3 has 14 residues.

This chain uses TRBV4-1 with TRBJ2-2; TRBD2 matches 8 bases. With 1 base clipped from V and 8 bases from J, the junction kept 9 bases outside the gene matches. The germline CDR1 and CDR2 sequences are MGHRA and YSYEKL. The length of the CDR3 is 16 residues. The chain's CDR3 is CASSQGGTRLGGELFF. CDR3 coding DNA: TGCGCCAGCAGCCAAGGCGGGACTAGACTCGGAGGGGAGCTGTTTTTT.

The chain joins TRBV18 to TRBJ2-1; 7 bases are a match to TRBD2. CDR1 and CDR2 from the germline V gene are KGHSH and LQKENI. The CDR3 has 21 amino acids. With V trimmed by 4 bases and J by 0 bases, 21 bases remained unmatched. CDR3 region: CASSLNVGGRTRVGSYNEQFF. In DNA, the CDR3 is TGTGCCAGCTCACTTAACGTAGGCGGGAGAACCCGAGTAGGCTCCTACAATGAGCAGTTCTTC.

The genes are TRBV5-4 and TRBJ2-7, with TRBD2 identical over 11 bases. The CDR3 runs 15 residues. CDR1 is SGHNT and CDR2 is YYREEE in the germline V gene (reference sequence). Losses at the gene ends were 4 bases for V and 2 bases for J; bases not matched to a gene: 5. The CDR3 region is CASSPDSGRAYEQYF. The CDR3 nucleotides read TGTGCCAGCAGCCCGGATAGCGGGAGGGCCTACGAGCAGTACTTC.

This clone has only a few counts. This chain uses TRBV9 with TRBJ1-2; 7 bases are shared with TRBD1. The V and J ends lost 3 bases and 2 bases, in that order; junction bases with no gene match: 13. CDR3 length: 17 amino acids. Germline V CDR1 and CDR2: SGDLS, YYNGEE. The CDR3 DNA reads TGTGCCAGCAGCGATCCTTGGGACAGACTAAAAAACTATGGCTACACCTTC. This encodes CASSDPWDRLKNYGYTF.

About this clone: Other nucleotide sequences from this sample produce the same CDR3. This rearrangement joins TRBV5-4 to TRBJ1-4; 12 positions agree with TRBD1. V trimming: 4 bases; J trimming: 8 bases; junction bases outside the gene matches: 6. The germline gives CDR1 SGHNT, CDR2 YYREEE (reference sequence). The CDR3 is 15 residues long. CDR3 nucleotides: TGTGCCAGCAGCCTCTCCGGGACAGGGGGCGAAAAACTGTTTTTT. Protein product: CASSLSGTGGEKLFF.

Only a few counts were recorded for this clone. J is TRBJ2-1 and V is TRBV28, with 8 bases lining up with TRBD2. The CDR3 runs to 16 residues. Losses at the gene ends were 5 bases for V and 0 bases for J; bases not matched to a gene: 6. Germline CDR1 MDHEN, CDR2 SYDVKM. For the CDR3, the DNA is TGTGCCAGCAGTCCTGTAGCGGGAAGCTCCTACAATGAGCAGTTCTTC. Translation gives CASSPVAGSSYNEQFF.

The chain joins TRBV14 to TRBJ2-7; D not resolved. Germline assignment: CDR1 SGHDN and CDR2 FVKESK. The V gene lost 0 bases and the J gene lost 0 bases, with 9 bases spanning the gap. The CDR3 is 15 amino acids. CDR3 nucleotides: TGTGCCAGCAGCCAAGAGCAAAAACTCTCCTACGAGCAGTACTTC. Amino acids: CASSQEQKLSYEQYF.

V gene TRBV19 combines with J gene TRBJ2-2, with 7 bases matching TRBD2. Losses at the gene ends were 3 bases for V and 5 bases for J; bases not matched to a gene: 9. CDR3 length: 16 amino acids. Germline lookup yields CDR1 LNHDA and CDR2 SQIVND (reference sequence). The CDR3, as DNA: TGTGCCAGTAGTATGAGGTCTAGCGGAGGGACCGGGGAGCTGTTTTTT. Protein: CASSMRSSGGTGELFF. Using reference TRBV19 and TRBJ2-2 for the parts outside the CDR3, the full variable domain is DGGITQSPKYLFRKEGQNVTLSCEQNLNHDAMYWYRQDPGQGLRLIYYSQIVNDFQKGDIAEGYSVSREKKESFPLTVTSAQKNPTAFYLCASSMRSSGGTGELFFGEGSRLTVL.

V gene TRBV19 combines with J gene TRBJ2-7; tentative D call: TRBD1 (6 bases). Germline V gene lookup returns CDR1 LNHDA and CDR2 SQIVND (reference sequence). This CDR3 region has 14 residues. V lost 4 bases to trimming and J lost 2 bases, with 12 bases between them. DNA for the CDR3: TGTGCCAGTAGTACCCGGGACACAGCCTACGAGCAGTACTTC. Translating it yields CASSTRDTAYEQYF.

This clone was counted a few times. J is TRBJ1-3 and V is TRBV28; tentative D call: TRBD1 (6 bases). The CDR3 totals 13 residues. The germline CDR1 and CDR2 sequences are MDHEN and SYDVKM. Trimming took off 6 bases at V and 4 bases at J, with 10 bases between the two ends. As DNA, the CDR3 is TGTGCCAGCAGAGAAACAGGGGGAAACACCATATATTTT. Encoded protein: CASRETGGNTIYF.

The gene calls are TRBV25-1 and TRBJ1-1; 7 bases map to TRBD1. The CDR3 is 11 amino acids. The V gene end was trimmed by 4 bases and the J gene end by 14 bases; junction bases not matched to a gene: 7. Germline CDR1 and CDR2: MGHDK and SYGVNS. The DNA of the CDR3 is TGTGCCAGCAGTGTCCGAGACAGGGCCTTCTTT. Its translation: CASSVRDRAFF.

The CDR3 is CASSEDTGVQYF. CDR3 DNA: TGTGCCAGCAGTGAAGATACGGGGGTGCAGTACTTC. V is TRBV2 and J is TRBJ2-5; D is perhaps TRBD2 (6 bases). Trimming removed 1 base at V and 11 bases at J, with 11 bases between. This CDR3 spans 12 amino acids. CDR1 SNHLY and CDR2 FYNNEI come from the germline V gene.

This clone was counted once. The V and J genes are TRBV28 and TRBJ2-1; 10 nucleotides agree with TRBD1. Germline-derived CDR1 and CDR2 are MDHEN and SYDVKM. The junction had 7 bases not matched to a gene; V was cut back by 2 bases and J by 9 bases. The CDR3 is 15 residues long. The CDR3 here is CASSLRQGAEGEQFF. CDR3 nucleotide sequence: TGTGCCAGCAGTTTACGACAGGGGGCGGAGGGTGAGCAGTTCTTC.

The chain recombines TRBV12-5 with TRBJ2-5, with TRBD1 as a possible D gene (5 bases). The V gene lost 7 bases and the J gene lost 5 bases, with 14 bases spanning the gap. CDR1 and CDR2 (germline): LGHNT, FRNRAP. The CDR3 consists of 13 residues. The CDR3 DNA follows: TGTGCTAGTGCAATCTGGGGCCGGGAGACCCAGTACTTC. It is translated as CASAIWGRETQYF.

The V call is TRBV11-2, the J call TRBJ2-1; TRBD2 matches at 7 bases. Looked up from germline, CDR1 is SGHAT and CDR2 is FQNNGV. Trimming cost V 3 bases and J 4 bases; bases outside gene matches: 3. The CDR3 is 14 residues long. The CDR3 sequence is CASSFGRGYNEQFF. The CDR3 DNA is TGTGCCAGCAGCTTTGGGCGGGGGTACAATGAGCAGTTCTTC.

This rearrangement joins TRBV18 to TRBJ2-6; D might be TRBD1 (6 bases). The CDR3 is 18 amino acids. Per the germline V gene, CDR1 is KGHSH and CDR2 is LQKENI. The V end lost 1 base, the J end lost 0 bases, and 13 bases lay between the germline ends. In DNA form, the CDR3 reads TGTGCCAGCTCACCACGGGCAGGGGCCCTCTCTGGGGCCAACGTCCTGACTTTC. Amino acids: CASSPRAGALSGANVLTF.

V and J are TRBV7-9 and TRBJ2-1; 8 bases agree with TRBD1. The CDR3 is 14 amino acids. The V gene's germline CDR1 is SEHNR and CDR2 FQNEAQ (reference sequence). The J segment lost 8 bases and the V segment lost 3 bases, leaving 6 bases of the junction unmatched. CDR3 loop: CASSLRQGIHEQFF. The DNA of the CDR3 is TGTGCCAGCAGCTTGCGACAGGGGATCCATGAGCAGTTCTTC. Together with reference TRBV7-9 and TRBJ2-1, the CDR3 gives the full variable domain: DTGVSQNPRHKITKRGQNVTFRCDPISEHNRLYWYRQTLGQGPEFLTYFQNEAQLEKSRLLSDRFSAERPKGSFSTLEIQRTEQGDSAMYLCASSLRQGIHEQFFGPGTRLTVL.